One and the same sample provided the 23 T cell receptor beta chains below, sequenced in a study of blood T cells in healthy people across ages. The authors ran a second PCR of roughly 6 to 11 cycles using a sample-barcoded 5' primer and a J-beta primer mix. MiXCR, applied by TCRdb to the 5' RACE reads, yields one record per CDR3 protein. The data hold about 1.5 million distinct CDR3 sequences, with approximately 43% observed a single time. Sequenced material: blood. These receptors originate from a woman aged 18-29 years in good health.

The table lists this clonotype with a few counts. CDR3 loop: CSARPLRQAVSSDTQYF. For the CDR3, the DNA is TGCAGTGCTAGACCGCTAAGGCAGGCGGTCTCTTCCGATACGCAGTATTTT. The chain is built from TRBV20-1 and TRBJ2-3, with no clear D. The germline V gene encodes CDR1 DFQATT and CDR2 SNEGSKA (reference sequence). The CDR3 spans 17 residues. The germline V and J ends were trimmed by 2 bases and 6 bases, with 24 bases remaining between them.

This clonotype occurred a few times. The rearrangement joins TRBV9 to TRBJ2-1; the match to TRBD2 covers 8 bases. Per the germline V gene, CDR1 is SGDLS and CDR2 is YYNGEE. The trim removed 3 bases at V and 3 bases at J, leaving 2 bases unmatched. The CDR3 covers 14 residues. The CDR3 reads CASSGGLVYNEQFF. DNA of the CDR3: TGTGCCAGCAGCGGGGGACTAGTCTACAATGAGCAGTTCTTC. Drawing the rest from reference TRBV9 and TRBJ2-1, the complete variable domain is DSGVTQTPKHLITATGQRVTLRCSPRSGDLSVYWYQQSLDQGLQFLIQYYNGEERAKGNILERFSAQQFPDLHSELNLSSLELGDSALYFCASSGGLVYNEQFFGPGTRLTVL.

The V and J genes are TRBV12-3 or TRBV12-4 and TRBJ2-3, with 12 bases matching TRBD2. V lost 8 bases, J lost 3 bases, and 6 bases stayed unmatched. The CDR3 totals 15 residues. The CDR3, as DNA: TGTGCCAGCGGGATACTAGCGGGGGGTACAGATACGCAGTATTTT. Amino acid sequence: CASGILAGGTDTQYF.

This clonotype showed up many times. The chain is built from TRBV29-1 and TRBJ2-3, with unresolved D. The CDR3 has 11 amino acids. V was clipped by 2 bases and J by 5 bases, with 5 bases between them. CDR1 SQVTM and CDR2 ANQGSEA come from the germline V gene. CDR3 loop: CSVEREDTQYF. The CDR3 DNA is TGCAGCGTTGAAAGGGAAGATACGCAGTATTTT.

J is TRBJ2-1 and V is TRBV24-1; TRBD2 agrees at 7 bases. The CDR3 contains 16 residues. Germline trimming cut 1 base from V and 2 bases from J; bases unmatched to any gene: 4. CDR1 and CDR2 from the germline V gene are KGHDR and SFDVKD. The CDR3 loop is CATSDLGGSAYNEQFF. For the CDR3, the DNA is TGTGCCACCAGTGATTTAGGCGGGAGCGCCTACAATGAGCAGTTCTTC.

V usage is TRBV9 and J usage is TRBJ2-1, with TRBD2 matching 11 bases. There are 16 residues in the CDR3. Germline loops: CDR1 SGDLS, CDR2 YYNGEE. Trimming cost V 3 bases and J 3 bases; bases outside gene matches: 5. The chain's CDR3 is CASSGPGTSGYNEQFF. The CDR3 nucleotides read TGTGCCAGCAGCGGTCCCGGGACTAGCGGCTACAATGAGCAGTTCTTC.

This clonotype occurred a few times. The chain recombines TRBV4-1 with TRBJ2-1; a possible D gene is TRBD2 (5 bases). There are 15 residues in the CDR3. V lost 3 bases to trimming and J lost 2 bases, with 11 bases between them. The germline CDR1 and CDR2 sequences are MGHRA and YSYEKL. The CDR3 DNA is TGCGCCAGCAGCCACGCCGGGAACCCCTACAATGAGCAGTTCTTC. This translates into CASSHAGNPYNEQFF.

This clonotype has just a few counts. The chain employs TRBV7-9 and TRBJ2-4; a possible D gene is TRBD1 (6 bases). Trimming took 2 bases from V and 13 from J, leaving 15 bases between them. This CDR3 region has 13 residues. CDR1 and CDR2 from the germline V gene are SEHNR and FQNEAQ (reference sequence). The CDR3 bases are TGTGCCAGCAGCTTAACTCAGGGGCAGGGGCAGTACTTC. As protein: CASSLTQGQGQYF. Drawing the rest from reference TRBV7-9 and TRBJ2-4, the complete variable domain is DTGVSQNPRHKITKRGQNVTFRCDPISEHNRLYWYRQTLGQGPEFLTYFQNEAQLEKSRLLSDRFSAERPKGSFSTLEIQRTEQGDSAMYLCASSLTQGQGQYFGAGTRLSVL.

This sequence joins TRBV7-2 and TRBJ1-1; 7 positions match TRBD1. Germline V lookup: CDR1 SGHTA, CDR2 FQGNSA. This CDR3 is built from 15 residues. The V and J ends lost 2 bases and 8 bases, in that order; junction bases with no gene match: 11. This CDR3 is CASSLSSVSGQEAFF. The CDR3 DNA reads TGTGCCAGCAGCTTAAGTAGCGTATCGGGACAGGAAGCTTTCTTT.

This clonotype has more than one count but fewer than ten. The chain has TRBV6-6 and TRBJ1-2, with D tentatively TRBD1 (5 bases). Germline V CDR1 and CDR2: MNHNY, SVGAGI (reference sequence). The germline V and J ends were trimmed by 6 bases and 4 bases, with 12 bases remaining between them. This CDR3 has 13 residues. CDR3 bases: TGTGCCAGCAGGCTGGGACGGATCTATGGCTACACCTTC. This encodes CASRLGRIYGYTF.

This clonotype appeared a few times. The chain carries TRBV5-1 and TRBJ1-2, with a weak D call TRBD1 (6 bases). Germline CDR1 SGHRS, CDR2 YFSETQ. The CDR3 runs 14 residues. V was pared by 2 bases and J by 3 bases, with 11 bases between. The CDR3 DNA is TGCGCCAGCAGCTTCTCAGGGGTCGACTATGGCTACACCTTC. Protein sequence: CASSFSGVDYGYTF. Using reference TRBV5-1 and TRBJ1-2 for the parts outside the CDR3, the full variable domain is KAGVTQTPRYLIKTRGQQVTLSCSPISGHRSVSWYQQTPGQGLQFLFEYFSETQRNKGNFPGRFSGRQFSNSRSEMNVSTLELGDSALYLCASSFSGVDYGYTFGSGTRLTVV.

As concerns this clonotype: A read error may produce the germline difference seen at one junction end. The CDR3 DNA reads as TGTGCCAGCAGTCAAGCGGGGGGTAAAGGGCGGAATGAGCAGTACTTC. Protein product: CASSQAGGKGRNEQYF. The chain recombines TRBV3-1 with TRBJ2-5; TRBD2 matches at 9 bases. The germline CDR1 and CDR2 sequences are LGHDT and YNNKEL (reference sequence). CDR3 size: 16 residues.

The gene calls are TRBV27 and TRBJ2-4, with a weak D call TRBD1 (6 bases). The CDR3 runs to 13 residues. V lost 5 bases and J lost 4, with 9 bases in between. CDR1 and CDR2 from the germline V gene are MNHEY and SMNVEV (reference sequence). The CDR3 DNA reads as TGTGCCAGCAGTGGGACAAGAAAAAACATTCAGTACTTC. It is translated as CASSGTRKNIQYF.

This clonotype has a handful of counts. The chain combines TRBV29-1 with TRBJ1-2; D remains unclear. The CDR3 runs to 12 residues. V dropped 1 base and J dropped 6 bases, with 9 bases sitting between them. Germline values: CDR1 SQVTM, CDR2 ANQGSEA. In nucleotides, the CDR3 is TGCAGCGTTGAAGTAGGATTAAATGGCTACACCTTC. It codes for CSVEVGLNGYTF.

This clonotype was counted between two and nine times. The CDR3, as DNA: TGTGCCAGCAGTTATCTAGAAGATTGGGAGCAGTACTTC. It specifies CASSYLEDWEQYF. The chain links TRBV6-5 to TRBJ2-7; D unresolved. Germline lookup yields CDR1 MNHEY and CDR2 SVGAGI. Trimming took 3 bases from V and 7 from J, leaving 13 bases between them. The CDR3 spans 13 residues.

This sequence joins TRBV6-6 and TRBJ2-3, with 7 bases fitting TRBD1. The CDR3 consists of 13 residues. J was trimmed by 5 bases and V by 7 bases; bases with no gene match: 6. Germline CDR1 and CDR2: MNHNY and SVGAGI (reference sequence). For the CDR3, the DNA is TGTGCCAGCACCCCCAGGGGGAAAGATACGCAGTATTTT. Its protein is CASTPRGKDTQYF.

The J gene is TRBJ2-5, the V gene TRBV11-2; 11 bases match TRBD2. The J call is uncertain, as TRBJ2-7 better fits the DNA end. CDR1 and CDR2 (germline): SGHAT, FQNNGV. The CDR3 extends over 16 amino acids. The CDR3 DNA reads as TGTGCCAGCAGCTCGCGACTAGCGGGGATCGGCTACGAGCAGTACTTC. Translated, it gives CASSSRLAGIGYEQYF.

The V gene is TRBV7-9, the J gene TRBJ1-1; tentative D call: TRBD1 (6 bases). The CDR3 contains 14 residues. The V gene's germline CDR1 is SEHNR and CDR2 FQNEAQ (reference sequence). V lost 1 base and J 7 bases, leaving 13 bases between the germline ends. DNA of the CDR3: TGTGCCAGCAGCTTAGAAGGGGGGGCGGATGAAGCTTTCTTT. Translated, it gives CASSLEGGADEAFF.

CDR3 sequence reads: CSARGASGRQGTYNEQFF. DNA for the CDR3: TGCAGTGCTAGGGGGGCTAGCGGGCGTCAGGGCACCTACAATGAGCAGTTCTTC. The chain joins TRBV20-1 to TRBJ2-1; 8 bases are a match to TRBD2. The CDR3 spans 18 residues. Trimming removed 3 bases from V and 2 bases from J; junction bases left unmatched: 15. CDR1 DFQATT and CDR2 SNEGSKA come from the germline V gene (reference sequence).

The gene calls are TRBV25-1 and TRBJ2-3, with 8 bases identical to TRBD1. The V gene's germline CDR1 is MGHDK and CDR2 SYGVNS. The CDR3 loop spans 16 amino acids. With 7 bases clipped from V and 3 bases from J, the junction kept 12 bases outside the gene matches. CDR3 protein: CASTGPPRGLTDTQYF. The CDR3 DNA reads TGTGCCAGCACCGGACCGCCCAGGGGGCTAACAGATACGCAGTATTTT.

The CDR3 coding sequence is TGCAGTGCTAGAGGTGGACTAGCGGAGCTCTACAATGAGCAGTTCTTC. Encoded protein: CSARGGLAELYNEQFF. This chain connects TRBV20-1 to TRBJ2-1; 10 positions match TRBD2. The germline CDR1 and CDR2 sequences are DFQATT and SNEGSKA (reference sequence). The V segment lost 1 base and the J segment 3 bases; nucleotides outside the gene matches: 6. CDR3 length: 16 residues.

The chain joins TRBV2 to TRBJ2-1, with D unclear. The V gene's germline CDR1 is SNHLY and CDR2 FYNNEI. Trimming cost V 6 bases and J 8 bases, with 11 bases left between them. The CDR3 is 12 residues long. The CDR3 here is CASRASWDEQFF. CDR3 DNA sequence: TGTGCCAGCAGGGCCAGTTGGGATGAGCAGTTCTTC.

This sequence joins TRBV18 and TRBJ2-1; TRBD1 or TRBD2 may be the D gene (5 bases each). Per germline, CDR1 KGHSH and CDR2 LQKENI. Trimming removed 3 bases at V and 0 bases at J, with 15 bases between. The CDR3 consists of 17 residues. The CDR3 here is CASSPIAGAYSYNEQFF. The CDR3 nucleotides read TGTGCCAGCTCACCGATCGCCGGGGCCTACTCCTACAATGAGCAGTTCTTC.